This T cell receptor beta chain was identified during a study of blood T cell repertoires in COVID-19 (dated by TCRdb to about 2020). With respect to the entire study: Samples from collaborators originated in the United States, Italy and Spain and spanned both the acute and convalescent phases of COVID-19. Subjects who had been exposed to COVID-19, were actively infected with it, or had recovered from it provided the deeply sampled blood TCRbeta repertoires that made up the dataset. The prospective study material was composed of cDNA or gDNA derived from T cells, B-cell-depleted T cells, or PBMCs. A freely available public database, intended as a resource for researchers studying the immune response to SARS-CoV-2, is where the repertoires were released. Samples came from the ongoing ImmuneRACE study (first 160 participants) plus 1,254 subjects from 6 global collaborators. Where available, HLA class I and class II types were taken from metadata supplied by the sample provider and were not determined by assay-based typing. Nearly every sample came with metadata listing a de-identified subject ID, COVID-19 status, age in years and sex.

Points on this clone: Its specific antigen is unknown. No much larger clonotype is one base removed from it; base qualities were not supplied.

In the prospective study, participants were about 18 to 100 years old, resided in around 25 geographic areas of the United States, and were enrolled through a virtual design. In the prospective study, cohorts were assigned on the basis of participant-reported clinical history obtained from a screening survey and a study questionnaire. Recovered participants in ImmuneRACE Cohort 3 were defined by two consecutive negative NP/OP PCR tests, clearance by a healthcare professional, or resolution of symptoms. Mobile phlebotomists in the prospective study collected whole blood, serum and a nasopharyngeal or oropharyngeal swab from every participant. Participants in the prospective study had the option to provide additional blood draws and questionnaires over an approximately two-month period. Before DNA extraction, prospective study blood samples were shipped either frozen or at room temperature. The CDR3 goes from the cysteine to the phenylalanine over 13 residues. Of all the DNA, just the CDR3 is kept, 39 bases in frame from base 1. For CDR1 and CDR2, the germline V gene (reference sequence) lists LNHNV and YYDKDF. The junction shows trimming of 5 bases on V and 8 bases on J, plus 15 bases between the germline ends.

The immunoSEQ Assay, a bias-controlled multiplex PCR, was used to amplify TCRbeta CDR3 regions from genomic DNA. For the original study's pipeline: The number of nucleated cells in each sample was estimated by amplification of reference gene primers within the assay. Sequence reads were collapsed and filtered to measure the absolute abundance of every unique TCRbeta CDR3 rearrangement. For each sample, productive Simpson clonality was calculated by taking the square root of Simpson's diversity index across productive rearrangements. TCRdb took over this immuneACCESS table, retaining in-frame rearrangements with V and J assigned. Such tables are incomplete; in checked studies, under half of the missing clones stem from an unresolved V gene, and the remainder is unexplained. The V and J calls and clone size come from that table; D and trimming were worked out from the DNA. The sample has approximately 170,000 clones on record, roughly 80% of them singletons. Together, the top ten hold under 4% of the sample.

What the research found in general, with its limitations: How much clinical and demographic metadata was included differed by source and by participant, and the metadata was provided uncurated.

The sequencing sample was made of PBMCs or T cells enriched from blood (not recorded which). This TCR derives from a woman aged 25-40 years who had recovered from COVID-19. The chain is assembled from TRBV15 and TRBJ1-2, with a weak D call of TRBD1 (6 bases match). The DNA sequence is TGTGCCACCAGCTTAAGTTGGGGGCGAGGCTACACCTTC. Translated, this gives CATSLSWGRGYTF. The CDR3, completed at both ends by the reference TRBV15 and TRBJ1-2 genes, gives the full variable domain DAMVIQNPRYQVTQFGKPVTLSCSQTLNHNVMYWYQQKSSQAPKLLFHYYDKDFNNEADTPDNFQSRRPNTSFCFLDIRSPGLGDTAMYLCATSLSWGRGYTFGSGTRLTVV.